The 29 T cell receptor beta chains listed next were all sequenced from one sample in a study of shared clonotypes between healthy human individuals. The repertoire was sequenced with immunoSEQ multiplex PCR; TCRdb's copy has only in-frame clones and lacks some. The sample has fewer than 650,000 clones, about three quarters seen once; the top ten hold 13%. Sequenced material: PBMCs. The receptors were gathered from a woman aged 40 to 55 in good health. Some clones in this sample may be carry-over from other donors' samples.

Note on this clone: Possible read error: a much larger clone is one base away. V and J are TRBV11-2 and TRBJ1-1, with a possible D match to TRBD1 (5 bases). CDR1 SGHAT and CDR2 FQNNGV come from the germline V gene. The length of the CDR3 is 13 residues. Trimming removed 4 bases from V and 0 bases from J, with 6 bases in between. In DNA form, the CDR3 reads TGTGCCAGCAGCTCGACAGTGAACACTGAAGCTTTCTTT. It specifies CASSSTVNTEAFF.

The J gene is TRBJ1-2, the V gene TRBV6-1; D gene unclear. This CDR3 has 14 amino acids. Trimming took off 8 bases at V and 8 bases at J, with 21 bases between the two ends. Germline V gene lookup returns CDR1 MNHNS and CDR2 SASEGT. The CDR3 reads CASALGRLSGGYTF. CDR3 nucleotides: TGTGCCAGCGCCCTCGGGCGGCTAAGCGGCGGCTACACCTTC.

Concerning this clone: This likely traces to a read error, being one base from a far larger clone. This chain joins TRBV5-4 and TRBJ2-3; weak D call: TRBD2 (6 bases). The CDR3 is made up of 14 amino acids. V lost 4 bases to trimming and J lost 3 bases, with 12 bases between them. Germline V gene data show CDR1 as SGHNT and CDR2 as YYREEE (reference sequence). Here the CDR3 reads CASSMGGRTDTQYF. DNA for the CDR3: TGTGCCAGCAGCATGGGAGGTCGGACAGATACGCAGTATTTT. Supplemented by reference TRBV5-4 and TRBJ2-3, the full variable domain reads ETGVTQSPTHLIKTRGQQVTLRCSSQSGHNTVSWYQQALGQGPQFIFQYYREEENGRGNFPPRFSGLQFPNYSSELNVNALELDDSALYLCASSMGGRTDTQYFGPGTRLTVL.

The chain employs TRBV19 and TRBJ1-5, with 7 bases that match TRBD1. The trim removed 5 bases at V and 6 bases at J, leaving 10 bases unmatched. Germline CDR1 and CDR2: LNHDA and SQIVND (reference sequence). This CDR3 has 15 residues. This CDR3 reads CASSGAGRGLQPQHF. The CDR3, as DNA: TGTGCCAGTAGTGGGGCAGGGAGGGGGCTTCAGCCCCAGCATTTT.

V usage is TRBV4-1 and J usage is TRBJ2-3, with D possibly being TRBD1 or TRBD2 (5 bases each). Trimming shortened V by 3 bases and J by 8 bases, and 9 bases separated the two germline ends. The germline gives CDR1 MGHRA, CDR2 YSYEKL. This CDR3 has 12 amino acids. CDR3 DNA: TGCGCCAGCAGCCAGGGGGTCGGTACGCAGTATTTT. Its translation is CASSQGVGTQYF.

The genes are TRBV10-3 and TRBJ2-7, with 8 bases identical to TRBD2. V gave up 5 bases and J gave up 4 bases; unmatched junction bases: 1. Germline CDR1 is ENHRY and CDR2 is SYGVKD. The CDR3 spans 12 residues. In DNA, the CDR3 is TGTGCCATCAGTACTAGCGGATACGAGCAGTACTTC. Translating it yields CAISTSGYEQYF.

In DNA form, the CDR3 reads TGTGCCAGCAGCGAAGAGTCTGGGGCAGATACGCAGTATTTT. Protein product: CASSEESGADTQYF. The chain uses TRBV25-1 and TRBJ2-3, with unresolved D. This CDR3 is built from 14 residues. Looked up from germline, CDR1 is MGHDK and CDR2 is SYGVNS. The V end lost 6 bases, the J end lost 4 bases, and 14 bases lay between the germline ends.

V and J are TRBV9 and TRBJ2-6; D might be TRBD1 (5 bases). With 4 bases removed from V and 0 bases from J, the gap between germline ends came to 8 bases. Per the germline V gene, CDR1 is SGDLS and CDR2 is YYNGEE. The CDR3 has 15 amino acids. The CDR3 DNA reads as TGTGCCAGCAGCCCCCAGGGCTCTGGGGCCAACGTCCTGACTTTC. Protein product: CASSPQGSGANVLTF.

Written as DNA, the CDR3 is TGTGCCAGCAGTTTGACCACTAACACCGGGGAGCTGTTTTTT. It specifies CASSLTTNTGELFF. The J gene is TRBJ2-2, the V gene TRBV27; D is unresolved. Germline CDR1 reads MNHEY; CDR2 reads SMNVEV (reference sequence). The V end was cut by 3 bases, the J end by 2 bases, with 7 bases between. The CDR3 is 14 amino acids.

A remark on this clone: A clone one base away is much larger, so this may be a read error. The chain uses TRBV18 and TRBJ2-5; TRBD2 is a possible D gene (5 bases). The V gene's germline CDR1 is KGHSH and CDR2 LQKENI. The CDR3 extends over 14 amino acids. CDR3 nucleotides: TGTGCCAACTCACTCCAGCGGAGCCAAGAGACCCAGTACTTC. It translates to CANSLQRSQETQYF.

The V call is TRBV10-3, the J call TRBJ2-2; D gene ambiguous. Trimming removed 0 bases from V and 3 bases from J, with 8 bases in between. Germline CDR1 and CDR2: ENHRY and SYGVKD. The CDR3 is made up of 15 amino acids. The CDR3 reads CAISESTGDTGELFF. In nucleotides, the CDR3 is TGTGCCATCAGTGAGTCGACCGGAGACACCGGGGAGCTGTTTTTT.

This clone was recorded many times. The V call is TRBV6-4, the J call TRBJ2-2, with TRBD2 identical over 8 bases. This CDR3 spans 16 amino acids. CDR1 and CDR2 (germline): MRHNA, SNTAGT. The V gene end was trimmed by 2 bases and the J gene end by 5 bases; junction bases not matched to a gene: 7. CDR3 sequence (DNA): TGTGCCAGCAGTGACGGTCTAGCGGGTTTAACCGGGGAGCTGTTTTTT. Encoded protein: CASSDGLAGLTGELFF.

This sequence joins TRBV7-9 and TRBJ2-2; the D is unclear. In germline, CDR1 is SEHNR, CDR2 FQNEAQ (reference sequence). The CDR3 is made up of 13 amino acids. V gave up 7 bases and J gave up 6 bases, with 12 bases separating them. The CDR3 sequence: CASTLPGPGELFF. For the CDR3, the DNA is TGTGCCAGCACCCTCCCCGGCCCCGGGGAGCTGTTTTTT.

This chain joins TRBV2 and TRBJ2-7; D uncertain. V lost 6 bases and J lost 5, with 11 bases in between. The CDR3 is 12 residues long. Germline loops: CDR1 SNHLY, CDR2 FYNNEI. CDR3 sequence reads: CASRYAGDEQYF. The CDR3 DNA follows: TGTGCCAGCAGATACGCAGGAGACGAGCAGTACTTC.

Turning to this clone: A far larger clone is only one base removed, so a read error is likely. This rearrangement joins TRBV30 to TRBJ1-1; D remains unclear. This CDR3 contains 14 residues. V lost 2 bases to trimming and J lost 4 bases, with 14 bases between them. CDR1 GTSNPN and CDR2 SVGIG come from the germline V gene (reference sequence). The CDR3 DNA follows: TGTGCCTGGAGTATCCCGGACGGCGGCACTGAAGCTTTCTTT. Protein sequence: CAWSIPDGGTEAFF.

The sample holds many counts of this clone. The chain uses TRBV5-1 and TRBJ1-2, with a possible D match to TRBD1 (6 bases). The CDR3 is 13 amino acids. CDR1 and CDR2 from the germline V gene are SGHRS and YFSETQ. V gave up 7 bases and J gave up 3 bases, with 13 bases separating them. The CDR3 DNA is TGCGCCAGCTCAACAGGGTTTCACTATGGCTACACCTTC. Its protein is CASSTGFHYGYTF.

This clone showed up just once. The CDR3 region is CASSLALGEQYF. CDR3 in DNA: TGTGCCAGCAGCTTGGCGCTGGGCGAGCAGTACTTC. The rearrangement joins TRBV5-5 to TRBJ2-7; D unclear. CDR3 length: 12 residues. The V gene lost 0 bases and the J gene lost 6 bases, with 7 bases spanning the gap. Per germline, CDR1 SGHKS and CDR2 YYEKEE (reference sequence). Supplemented by reference TRBV5-5 and TRBJ2-7, the full variable domain reads DAGVTQSPTHLIKTRGQQVTLRCSPISGHKSVSWYQQVLGQGPQFIFQYYEKEERGRGNFPDRFSARQFPNYSSELNVNALLLGDSALYLCASSLALGEQYFGPGTRLTVT.

The chain recombines TRBV2 with TRBJ2-5, with no clear D. The CDR3 is made up of 11 amino acids. Germline V gene data show CDR1 as SNHLY and CDR2 as FYNNEI. V lost 7 bases to trimming and J lost 4 bases, with 7 bases between them. DNA of the CDR3: TGTGCCAGCAACCTCAGAGAGACCCAGTACTTC. Amino acid sequence: CASNLRETQYF.

The chain combines TRBV7-9 with TRBJ2-2; D is undetermined. V lost 2 bases and J lost 4, with 11 bases in between. The CDR3 is 15 residues long. Germline V lookup: CDR1 SEHNR, CDR2 FQNEAQ (reference sequence). Here the CDR3 DNA reads TGTGCCAGCAGCTTATTAGAACCACCCACCGGGGAGCTGTTTTTT. Amino acid sequence: CASSLLEPPTGELFF. Looking up the rest from reference TRBV7-9 and TRBJ2-2 gives the full variable domain: DTGVSQNPRHKITKRGQNVTFRCDPISEHNRLYWYRQTLGQGPEFLTYFQNEAQLEKSRLLSDRFSAERPKGSFSTLEIQRTEQGDSAMYLCASSLLEPPTGELFFGEGSRLTVL.

The CDR3: CASSQRTGGNQPQHF. The CDR3 region has the DNA TGTGCCAGCTCACAGAGGACAGGGGGCAATCAGCCCCAGCATTTT. This rearrangement joins TRBV18 to TRBJ1-5, with 9 positions matching TRBD1. V shed 4 bases, J shed 2 bases, and the junction held 3 bases outside the gene matches. This CDR3 region has 15 residues. Germline V lookup: CDR1 KGHSH, CDR2 LQKENI.

The J gene is TRBJ2-2, the V gene TRBV2; 12 nucleotides line up with TRBD2. Germline CDR1 and CDR2: SNHLY and FYNNEI. V shed 6 bases, J shed 17 bases, and the junction held 22 bases outside the gene matches. There are 17 residues in the CDR3. The CDR3 DNA is TGTGCCAGCAGGGTATCTAGCGGGAGGGCCGGCACCGGGGAGACATTTTTT. It encodes CASRVSSGRAGTGETFF.

The chain recombines TRBV9 with TRBJ2-3, with 11 bases fitting TRBD2. The V and J ends lost 0 bases and 6 bases, in that order; junction bases with no gene match: 9. The CDR3 is 17 amino acids. Germline V gene data show CDR1 as SGDLS and CDR2 as YYNGEE. In nucleotides, the CDR3 is TGTGCCAGCAGCGTAGGTCCTAGCGGGAGGTGGGTGGATACGCAGTATTTT. It encodes CASSVGPSGRWVDTQYF.

The chain couples TRBV5-1 to TRBJ2-3; D might be TRBD1 (6 bases). The CDR3 length is 17 residues. With 4 bases removed from V and 2 bases from J, the gap between germline ends came to 20 bases. Germline CDR1 and CDR2: SGHRS and YFSETQ. CDR3 sequence reads: CASSRWIAGVPTDTQYF. Here the CDR3 DNA reads TGCGCCAGCAGCCGTTGGATAGCAGGGGTTCCCACAGATACGCAGTATTTT.

This chain links TRBV18 with TRBJ1-4, with D perhaps matching TRBD1 (5 bases). CDR3 length equals 16 residues. V was cut by 2 bases and J by 4 bases, with 14 bases left in between. CDR1 is KGHSH, CDR2 LQKENI, per germline. The DNA of the CDR3 is TGTGCCAGCTCACCAAGACAGATACGAAGTAATGAAAAACTGTTTTTT. Protein product: CASSPRQIRSNEKLFF.

On this clone itself: Other DNA variants within this sample encode the same CDR3. CDR3 sequence: CASSPGRTSYEQYF. The CDR3 DNA reads TGTGCCAGCAGCCCGGGACGTACTTCCTACGAGCAGTACTTC. The chain combines TRBV7-9 with TRBJ2-7, with D possibly called TRBD1 or TRBD2 (5 bases each). The germline V and J ends were trimmed by 5 bases and 1 base, with 12 bases remaining between them. The CDR3 runs to 14 residues. Germline V gives CDR1 SEHNR, CDR2 FQNEAQ (reference sequence).

This clone showed up just a few times. The J gene is TRBJ2-7, the V gene TRBV2; 8 positions agree with TRBD1. Per the germline V gene, CDR1 is SNHLY and CDR2 is FYNNEI. The CDR3 contains 13 residues. After removal of 9 bases from V and 3 bases from J, the junction contained 7 bases not matched to a gene. CDR3: CASLGTGSYEQYF. The CDR3 DNA follows: TGTGCCAGTCTGGGGACAGGCAGCTACGAGCAGTACTTC.

The chain has TRBV27 and TRBJ1-3; no clear D gene. The CDR3 sequence is 14 residues long. Between the trimmed V and J ends, which lost 5 bases and 0 bases, there was a span of 8 bases. CDR1 and CDR2 from the germline V gene are MNHEY and SMNVEV (reference sequence). The CDR3 bases are TGTGCCAGCAGTCGGACGGACTCTGGAAACACCATATATTTT. This encodes CASSRTDSGNTIYF.

J is TRBJ2-3 and V is TRBV7-2; a possible D gene is TRBD2 (5 bases). This CDR3 has 18 amino acids. Germline V gene lookup returns CDR1 SGHTA and CDR2 FQGNSA. V was pared by 4 bases and J by 0 bases, with 20 bases between. CDR3 sequence reads: CASSSPPGLGTSTDTQYF. DNA of the CDR3: TGTGCCAGCAGCTCCCCACCTGGACTGGGAACTAGCACAGATACGCAGTATTTT.

This clone was recorded only once. The J gene is TRBJ2-5, the V gene TRBV5-1; tentative D call: TRBD2 (6 bases). CDR3 length: 14 residues. The germline V gene encodes CDR1 SGHRS and CDR2 YFSETQ. With 3 bases removed from V and 2 bases from J, the gap between germline ends came to 11 bases. The CDR3 here is CASSWADYQETQYF. Written as DNA, the CDR3 is TGCGCCAGCAGCTGGGCGGACTATCAAGAGACCCAGTACTTC.